The 20 T cell receptor beta chains in this list originate from one sample, sequenced in a study of shared clonotypes between healthy human individuals (dated by TCRdb to about 2020). Libraries were made using the immunoSEQ multiplex PCR assay. The table was pulled from immuneACCESS by TCRdb, which kept in-frame rearrangements only. Such tables lose some clones; where checked, under half of the loss comes from unresolved V genes, and the rest has no known cause. Present in this sample are roughly 500,000 clones, over 70% of which were seen just once. The ten largest clones represent approximately 11% of the sample. Sequencing was performed on PBMCs. These receptors were obtained from a woman aged 40 to 49 in good health. Some clones in this sample may be carry-over from other donors' samples.

As regards this clone: A single base is all that separates this from a far larger clone, so a read error is likely. The chain links TRBV4-2 to TRBJ2-6; 7 bases map to TRBD1. CDR1 LGHNA and CDR2 YNFKEQ come from the germline V gene. The CDR3 consists of 18 residues. The CDR3 is CASSVPGQLSSGANVLAF. CDR3 coding DNA: TGTGCCAGCAGCGTACCGGGACAGCTTTCCTCTGGGGCCAACGTCCTGGCTTTC.

Regarding this clone: A single base is all that separates this from a far larger clone, so a read error is likely. The rearrangement joins TRBV28 to TRBJ1-5; the D is unclear. The germline gives CDR1 MDHEN, CDR2 SYDVKM. The CDR3 covers 15 residues. Between the trimmed V and J ends, which lost 6 bases and 0 bases, there was a span of 12 bases. CDR3 coding DNA: TGTGCCAGCAGAACTTGGGCAGATAGCAATCAGCCCCAGCATTTT. Its translation: CASRTWADSNQPQHF.

Many counts were recorded for this clone. The chain combines TRBV7-2 with TRBJ1-5, with 9 bases lining up with TRBD1. This CDR3 has 16 residues. Germline values: CDR1 SGHTA, CDR2 FQGNSA. With 0 bases clipped from V and 5 bases from J, the junction kept 5 bases outside the gene matches. The chain's CDR3 is CASSLAFTGGDQPQHF. The DNA for the CDR3 is TGTGCCAGCAGCTTAGCTTTTACAGGGGGCGATCAGCCCCAGCATTTT.

This clone was detected many times. The chain combines TRBV19 with TRBJ1-2; D gene ambiguous. This CDR3 region has 13 residues. CDR1 is LNHDA and CDR2 is SQIVND in the germline V gene (reference sequence). Trimming pared 5 bases from V and 3 bases from J, leaving 10 bases between. The CDR3 region is CASSSDLHYGYTF. The CDR3, as DNA: TGTGCCAGTAGTTCCGACCTTCACTATGGCTACACCTTC.

This clone was detected a few times. The chain combines TRBV5-1 with TRBJ2-5; 7 positions match TRBD2. V lost 1 base, J lost 5 bases, and 8 bases stayed unmatched. The CDR3 totals 15 residues. CDR1 and CDR2 (germline): SGHRS, YFSETQ. The CDR3 reads CASSLSGTNEETQYF. The CDR3 DNA reads as TGCGCCAGCAGCTTGAGCGGGACGAATGAGGAGACCCAGTACTTC. Full variable domain (outside the CDR3, taken from reference TRBV5-1 and TRBJ2-5): KAGVTQTPRYLIKTRGQQVTLSCSPISGHRSVSWYQQTPGQGLQFLFEYFSETQRNKGNFPGRFSGRQFSNSRSEMNVSTLELGDSALYLCASSLSGTNEETQYFGPGTRLLVL.

The chain carries TRBV30 and TRBJ1-4, with a weak D call TRBD1 (5 bases). The CDR3 spans 12 residues. Germline CDR1 reads GTSNPN; CDR2 reads SVGIG (reference sequence). V was shortened by 4 bases and J by 7 bases, with 10 bases between the two germline ends. The CDR3 is CAWNSGGEKLFF. The CDR3 DNA is TGTGCCTGGAACTCGGGGGGTGAAAAACTGTTTTTT.

This clone was observed a few times. The rearrangement joins TRBV10-3 to TRBJ1-2; D possibly corresponds to TRBD1 (5 bases). V lost 4 bases, J lost 3 bases, and 12 bases lay in between. CDR1 is ENHRY and CDR2 is SYGVKD in the germline V gene. The CDR3 runs 14 residues. DNA of the CDR3: TGTGCCATCAGTGCGTCCCAGGGACACTATGGCTACACCTTC. Translated: CAISASQGHYGYTF.

The chain combines TRBV6-1 with TRBJ1-5; no clear D gene. The V end lost 7 bases, the J end lost 2 bases, and 12 bases lay between the germline ends. CDR1 MNHNS and CDR2 SASEGT come from the germline V gene. CDR3 size: 14 residues. The CDR3 is CASNWGGGNQPQHF. The CDR3 DNA follows: TGTGCCAGCAACTGGGGAGGTGGCAATCAGCCCCAGCATTTT.

V usage is TRBV4-1 and J usage is TRBJ1-1; D is possibly TRBD1 (5 bases). The V end lost 3 bases, the J end lost 3 bases, and 11 bases lay between the germline ends. Germline V gives CDR1 MGHRA, CDR2 YSYEKL. The CDR3 length is 14 residues. This CDR3 is CASSHPWGDTEAFF. CDR3 DNA sequence: TGCGCCAGCAGCCACCCCTGGGGGGACACTGAAGCTTTCTTT.

The chain is built from TRBV6-1 and TRBJ1-1; D is uncertain. Germline CDR1 and CDR2: MNHNS and SASEGT. Trimming removed 2 bases from V and 0 bases from J, with 4 bases in between. The CDR3 is 13 amino acids. In DNA, the CDR3 is TGTGCCAGCAGTGAATCCGTGAACACTGAAGCTTTCTTT. Amino acid sequence: CASSESVNTEAFF.

On this clone itself: Possible read error: a much larger clone is one base away. This same CDR3 is encoded by further DNA sequences in the sample. The V call is TRBV19, the J call TRBJ2-2, with D perhaps TRBD2 (6 bases). Germline V gene data show CDR1 as LNHDA and CDR2 as SQIVND (reference sequence). Trimming stripped 10 bases from V and 3 bases from J, with 15 bases between. The CDR3 has 14 residues. CDR3 nucleotide sequence: TGTGCCACCCGACGGAGGGGTGACACCGGGGAGCTGTTTTTT. Protein product: CATRRRGDTGELFF.

The J gene is TRBJ2-2, the V gene TRBV29-1; maybe TRBD2 (6 bases). Trimming shortened V by 0 bases and J by 4 bases, and 9 bases separated the two germline ends. There are 14 residues in the CDR3. Per the germline V gene, CDR1 is SQVTM and CDR2 is ANQGSEA. CDR3 sequence reads: CSVEDGGPTGELFF. CDR3 DNA sequence: TGCAGCGTTGAAGACGGGGGACCCACCGGGGAGCTGTTTTTT.

The chain links TRBV28 to TRBJ2-5, with D perhaps being TRBD1 or TRBD2 (5 bases each). The V gene lost 6 bases and the J gene lost 1 base, with 12 bases spanning the gap. This CDR3 comprises 14 residues. CDR1 and CDR2 (germline): MDHEN, SYDVKM. CDR3 DNA sequence: TGTGCCAGCAGAACAGGACTGGCCCAAGAGACCCAGTACTTC. As protein: CASRTGLAQETQYF.

In regard to this clone: Given a far larger clone just one base away, this is likely a sequencing read error. This sequence joins TRBV2 and TRBJ2-6, with D unclear. This CDR3 contains 14 residues. The germline CDR1 and CDR2 sequences are SNHLY and FYNNEI. This CDR3 is CASSTASGSNVLTF. As DNA, the CDR3 is TGTGCCAGCAGCACGGCCTCTGGGTCCAACGTCCTGACTTTC. The full variable domain, in which reference TRBV2 and TRBJ2-6 provide the parts outside the CDR3, is EPEVTQTPSHQVTQMGQEVILRCVPISNHLYFYWYRQILGQKVEFLVSFYNNEISEKSEIFDDQFSVERPDGSNFTLKIRSTKLEDSAMYFCASSTASGSNVLTFGAGSRLTVL.

A few counts support this clone. Different DNA sequences within this sample yield the same CDR3. DNA of the CDR3: TGTGCCAGCAGCTTAGTTGGACAGGGGAATGAAAAACTGTTTTTT. This codes for CASSLVGQGNEKLFF. The chain combines TRBV7-9 with TRBJ1-4, with 9 bases lining up with TRBD1. Germline assignment: CDR1 SEHNR and CDR2 FQNEAQ (reference sequence). V lost 1 base, J lost 5 bases, and 2 bases stayed unmatched. The CDR3 spans 15 residues.

This rearrangement joins TRBV7-3 to TRBJ2-7, with D possibly being TRBD1 (5 bases). The CDR3 has 13 amino acids. Trimming cost V 5 bases and J 6 bases, with 14 bases left between them. Germline V CDR1 and CDR2: SGHTA, FQGTGA. CDR3 sequence (DNA): TGTGCCAGCAGCCCGGCAGGGTTTGGCGAGCAGTACTTC. Translated, it gives CASSPAGFGEQYF.

The chain employs TRBV5-1 and TRBJ2-3; 10 positions agree with TRBD2. The V segment lost 0 bases and the J segment 4 bases; nucleotides outside the gene matches: 5. The germline CDR1 and CDR2 sequences are SGHRS and YFSETQ. CDR3 size: 16 residues. CDR3 in amino acids: CASSLALAGAADTQYF. In nucleotides, the CDR3 is TGCGCCAGCAGCTTGGCCCTAGCGGGAGCGGCAGATACGCAGTATTTT.

This clone was detected ten times or more. The chain couples TRBV19 to TRBJ2-7; the D gene is possibly TRBD1 (6 bases). The germline CDR1 and CDR2 sequences are LNHDA and SQIVND (reference sequence). CDR3 size: 12 residues. V dropped 9 bases and J dropped 0 bases, with 9 bases sitting between them. The CDR3 loop reads CASGQNSYEQYF. The DNA of the CDR3 is TGTGCCAGCGGACAGAACTCCTACGAGCAGTACTTC. The whole variable domain, filled in from reference TRBV19 and TRBJ2-7, reads DGGITQSPKYLFRKEGQNVTLSCEQNLNHDAMYWYRQDPGQGLRLIYYSQIVNDFQKGDIAEGYSVSREKKESFPLTVTSAQKNPTAFYLCASGQNSYEQYFGPGTRLTVT.

This clone showed up just once. This chain joins TRBV29-1 and TRBJ2-4, with D maybe TRBD2 (6 bases). The V and J ends lost 4 bases and 6 bases respectively, with 13 bases between them. Germline V gene lookup returns CDR1 SQVTM and CDR2 ANQGSEA. CDR3 size: 13 residues. The CDR3 nucleotides read TGCAGCGTTGCGACGGGAGTGGGAAACATTCAGTACTTC. This gives the protein CSVATGVGNIQYF.

V gene TRBV15 combines with J gene TRBJ1-5, with 7 bases identical to TRBD1. With V trimmed by 2 bases and J by 4 bases, 8 bases remained unmatched. Looked up from germline, CDR1 is LNHNV and CDR2 is YYDKDF (reference sequence). CDR3 length equals 16 residues. Here the CDR3 DNA reads TGTGCCACCAGCAGACGGGCAGGGGGTGGAAATCAGCCCCAGCATTTT. This gives the protein CATSRRAGGGNQPQHF.